This T cell receptor (beta chain) was profiled in a study of naive and memory T cell subsets. Both TRBC1 and TRBC2 were covered by a beta constant-region primer of two equimolar oligonucleotides. TCRdb processed the UMI-ligation and nested PCR reads anew with MiXCR; each CDR3 protein has one entry. This table holds 120,000 to 150,000 distinct CDR3 sequences, over 15% found once. This TCR was recovered from a human donor in good health. What was sequenced was naive CD4+ T cells from blood.

The CDR3 protein is CASSQDLPGGLETQYF. Written as DNA, the CDR3 is TGCGCCAGCAGCCAAGACTTGCCGGGAGGGCTGGAGACCCAGTACTTC. J is TRBJ2-5 and V is TRBV4-3, with 8 bases lining up with TRBD2. The CDR3 is 16 residues long. In germline, CDR1 is LGHNA, CDR2 YSLEER. The ends lost 0 bases at V and 5 bases at J; junction bases unmatched: 8.